This T cell receptor beta chain was obtained from a study of T-cell memory formation after mild COVID-19. Notes on the study in general: CD4/CD8 balance characterized clones contracting day 15 to 85, and CD4+ skew characterized later expanders.

Each CDR3 protein is one row after TCRdb ran MiXCR on the 5' RACE reads. The data show some 300,000 distinct CDR3 sequences, with 19% seen just once and under 25% held by the top ten. CDR3 size: 14 residues. V was shortened by 7 bases and J by 3 bases, with 15 bases between the two germline ends. Remarks on this clonotype: No antigen is known for it.

The chain carries TRBV12-3 or TRBV12-4 and TRBJ1-1; D gene uncertain. Sequenced input: PBMCs or a T cell subset sorted from them (not recorded which). This receptor was taken from a man aged 18 to 30 who had mild COVID-19 (a few samples of this study predate the infection). Cell type and time point are not known. This chain's CDR3 is CASTRRTFDTEAFF. CDR3 in DNA: TGTGCCAGCACCCGAAGGACCTTCGACACTGAAGCTTTCTTT.